This entry concerns a single T cell receptor beta chain. The data were taken from a study of T cell changes during pregnancy in multiple sclerosis. CDR1 is MGHDK, CDR2 SYGVNS, per germline. CDR3 length: 13 amino acids. V was clipped by 5 bases and J by 5 bases, with 12 bases between them. Assay used: immunoSEQ multiplex PCR; TCRdb lists only in-frame clones, some missing. The table shows 35,000 to 45,000 clones, with roughly nine tenths occurring only once. This TCR was sampled from a female donor with multiple sclerosis, enrolled in a pregnancy study. This sample comprised CD4+ T cells from peripheral blood mononuclear cells, obtained after pregnancy. The V and J genes are TRBV25-1 and TRBJ2-5; TRBD1 is a possible D gene (6 bases). The CDR3 region is CASSSQGTETQYF. CDR3 bases: TGTGCCAGCAGTTCCCAGGGGACCGAGACCCAGTACTTC.